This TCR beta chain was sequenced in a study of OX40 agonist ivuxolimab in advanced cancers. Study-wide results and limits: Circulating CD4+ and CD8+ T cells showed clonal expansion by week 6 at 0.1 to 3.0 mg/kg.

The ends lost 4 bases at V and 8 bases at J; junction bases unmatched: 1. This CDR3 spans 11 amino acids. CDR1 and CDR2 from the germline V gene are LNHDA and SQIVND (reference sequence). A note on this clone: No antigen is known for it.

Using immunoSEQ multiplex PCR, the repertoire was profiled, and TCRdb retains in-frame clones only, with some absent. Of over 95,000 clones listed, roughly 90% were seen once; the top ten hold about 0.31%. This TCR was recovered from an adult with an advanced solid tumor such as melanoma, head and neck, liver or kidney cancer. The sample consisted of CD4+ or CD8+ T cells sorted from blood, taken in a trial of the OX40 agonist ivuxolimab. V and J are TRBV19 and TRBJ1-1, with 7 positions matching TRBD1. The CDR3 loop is CASSKTGEAFF. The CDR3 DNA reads TGTGCCAGTAGTAAGACAGGGGAAGCTTTCTTT.